The 17 T cell receptor beta chains below were found in one sample sequenced in a study of PD-1 blockade in classical Hodgkin lymphoma. Time point in this sample: cycle 4 day 1 (C4D1), after less than 7 weeks of nivolumab. Every single patient, without exception, relapsed after autologous stem cell transplantation, and brentuximab vedotin exposure varied. Thawed PBMCs were the source of CD4+ T cells, purified by magnetic negative selection. Some clones are missing from TCRdb's copy, which holds only in-frame ones; the method was immunoSEQ multiplex PCR. The sample shows approximately 20,000 clones, over 65% of them seen only once. Source: CD4+ T cells from blood, taken before the fourth cycle of nivolumab. The receptor source for this set is a human donor with classical Hodgkin lymphoma.

CDR3 sequence: CASSRQGNQETQYF. DNA of the CDR3: TGTGCCAGCAGTAGACAGGGAAACCAAGAGACCCAGTACTTC. The chain uses TRBV28 and TRBJ2-5, with TRBD1 identical over 7 bases. This CDR3 is built from 14 residues. Germline assignment: CDR1 MDHEN and CDR2 SYDVKM. The junction had 3 bases not matched to a gene; V was cut back by 5 bases and J by 0 bases.

This clone was recorded a few times. This chain uses TRBV7-2 with TRBJ2-2; no clear D gene. Germline V gene data show CDR1 as SGHTA and CDR2 as FQGNSA. V lost 5 bases, J lost 0 bases, and 10 bases lay in between. CDR3 size: 15 residues. The CDR3 reads CASSLFTANTGELFF. The CDR3 bases are TGTGCCAGCAGCCTGTTTACAGCGAACACCGGGGAGCTGTTTTTT.

V gene TRBV4-1 combines with J gene TRBJ2-7, with D perhaps assigned TRBD1 or TRBD2 (5 bases each). In germline, CDR1 is MGHRA, CDR2 YSYEKL. V lost 0 bases to trimming and J lost 1 base, with 16 bases between them. CDR3 length equals 17 residues. CDR3 loop: CASSQDLGGVGSYEQYF. The CDR3 DNA reads as TGCGCCAGCAGCCAAGATCTTGGGGGAGTAGGGTCCTACGAGCAGTACTTC.

This clone was seen only once. The chain has TRBV27 and TRBJ2-6; 7 nucleotides line up with TRBD1. Trimming removed 5 bases from V and 0 bases from J; junction bases left unmatched: 7. The CDR3 has 17 residues. Germline CDR1 is MNHEY and CDR2 is SMNVEV (reference sequence). The CDR3 DNA reads TGTGCCAGCAGTCCTTACAGGGGAAGCTCTGGGGCCAACGTCCTGACTTTC. It is translated as CASSPYRGSSGANVLTF.

CDR3 nucleotide sequence: TGTGCCAGCAGTAGCCGGTACGAGCAGTACTTC. Amino acids: CASSSRYEQYF. This chain links TRBV6-5 with TRBJ2-7; D remains unclear. The CDR3 totals 11 residues. The V gene's germline CDR1 is MNHEY and CDR2 SVGAGI. V gave up 5 bases and J gave up 4 bases, with 6 bases separating them.

The chain recombines TRBV11-2 with TRBJ2-7; TRBD1 matches at 7 bases. The CDR3 loop spans 17 amino acids. CDR1 is SGHAT, CDR2 FQNNGV, per germline. The junction had 8 bases not matched to a gene; V was cut back by 0 bases and J by 0 bases. CDR3 protein: CASSLDWQTGFSYEQYF. DNA of the CDR3: TGTGCCAGCAGCTTAGATTGGCAGACAGGGTTCTCCTACGAGCAGTACTTC.

The J gene is TRBJ2-1, the V gene TRBV14, with 10 bases matching TRBD2. The germline V gene has CDR1 SGHDN and CDR2 FVKESK. This CDR3 is 22 amino acids long. Trimming removed 4 bases from V and 0 bases from J; junction bases left unmatched: 21. The CDR3 sequence: CASSPGLASPPLRGGSYNEQFF. CDR3 DNA: TGTGCCAGCAGCCCGGGACTAGCGTCCCCCCCCCTCCGAGGGGGCTCCTACAATGAGCAGTTCTTC.

The chain combines TRBV5-1 with TRBJ2-1, with 14 bases matching TRBD2. CDR3 length: 15 residues. Germline V CDR1 and CDR2: SGHRS, YFSETQ. V was clipped by 5 bases and J by 8 bases; unmatched bases: 6. The CDR3 sequence is CASRQGLAGADEQFF. CDR3 in DNA: TGCGCCAGCAGGCAGGGACTAGCGGGGGCGGATGAGCAGTTCTTC.

The CDR3 region is CASSLSNLVSAQYF. CDR3 nucleotide sequence: TGTGCCAGCAGTTTATCGAACCTTGTTTCAGCCCAGTACTTC. J is TRBJ2-5 and V is TRBV27; no definite D call. CDR1 and CDR2 (germline): MNHEY, SMNVEV (reference sequence). The V end lost 0 bases, the J end lost 9 bases, and 14 bases lay between the germline ends. This CDR3 is 14 amino acids long.

The chain combines TRBV25-1 with TRBJ2-1; TRBD2 aligns across 7 bases. The CDR3 consists of 12 residues. The germline gives CDR1 MGHDK, CDR2 SYGVNS. The junction had 1 base not matched to a gene; V was cut back by 2 bases and J by 9 bases. The CDR3 DNA is TGTGCCAGCAGTGAACGGGAGGCTGAGCAGTTCTTC. The encoded protein is CASSEREAEQFF.

The V gene is TRBV27, the J gene TRBJ2-2, with TRBD2 matching over 9 bases. This CDR3 contains 13 residues. Trimming took 6 bases from V and 11 from J; bases not matched to a gene: 7. CDR1 is MNHEY and CDR2 is SMNVEV in the germline V gene (reference sequence). The CDR3 DNA follows: TGTGCCAGCAGAGAAAGGGGGACTAGCGAGCTGTTTTTT. Protein: CASRERGTSELFF.

The V gene is TRBV5-5, the J gene TRBJ1-3; D ambiguous. The CDR3 length is 16 residues. Germline CDR1 is SGHKS and CDR2 is YYEKEE (reference sequence). Deletions cut 6 bases from V and 2 bases from J, with 18 bases between. The CDR3 sequence: CASIPDLLGAGNTIYF. Written as DNA, the CDR3 is TGTGCCAGCATCCCGGACTTACTAGGCGCTGGAAACACCATATATTTT.

The rearrangement uses TRBV27 and TRBJ2-1; TRBD2 aligns across 15 bases. The V gene end was trimmed by 6 bases and the J gene end by 7 bases; junction bases not matched to a gene: 7. This CDR3 comprises 16 residues. Germline loops: CDR1 MNHEY, CDR2 SMNVEV (reference sequence). The CDR3 spells CASRVRGLAGGNEQFF. DNA for the CDR3: TGTGCCAGCAGAGTAAGGGGACTAGCGGGAGGTAATGAGCAGTTCTTC.

The genes are TRBV7-3 and TRBJ2-1; D ambiguous. Germline-derived CDR1 and CDR2 are SGHTA and FQGTGA. CDR3 length equals 12 residues. Trimming left V 5 bases short and J 10 bases short, with 12 bases between. CDR3: CASSAQHGEQFF. As DNA, the CDR3 is TGTGCCAGCAGCGCTCAGCATGGGGAGCAGTTCTTC. The variable domain in full, with the rest retrieved from reference TRBV7-3 and TRBJ2-1, is GAGVSQTPSNKVTEKGKYVELRCDPISGHTALYWYRQSLGQGPEFLIYFQGTGAADDSGLPNDRFFAVRPEGSVSTLKIQRTERGDSAVYLCASSAQHGEQFFGPGTRLTVL.

V gene TRBV29-1 combines with J gene TRBJ2-7; the D gene is possibly TRBD1 (6 bases). The CDR3 has 14 residues. Trimming cost V 6 bases and J 0 bases, with 15 bases left between them. Germline values: CDR1 SQVTM, CDR2 ANQGSEA. CDR3 sequence: CSVAGQRSSYEQYF. The CDR3, as DNA: TGCAGCGTCGCCGGACAGAGAAGCTCCTACGAGCAGTACTTC.

J is TRBJ2-2 and V is TRBV28; no definite D call. The V end lost 11 bases, the J end lost 6 bases, and 16 bases lay between the germline ends. In germline, CDR1 is MDHEN, CDR2 SYDVKM. CDR3 length: 13 amino acids. CDR3 region: CASHGRSSGELFF. In DNA form, the CDR3 reads TGTGCCTCCCACGGCAGATCGTCCGGGGAGCTGTTTTTT.

The chain employs TRBV5-6 and TRBJ2-1; 9 bases match TRBD2. CDR1 is SGHDT, CDR2 YYEEEE, per germline. The CDR3 covers 17 residues. J lost 4 bases, V lost 4 bases, and 12 bases had no gene match. The DNA of the CDR3 is TGTGCCAGCAGCCGCTACTCTAGCGGGGACTTTTACAATGAGCAGTTCTTC. It translates to CASSRYSSGDFYNEQFF.